The 10 T cell receptor beta chains below were found in one sample sequenced in a study of blood T cell repertoires in COVID-19. Libraries were prepared by immunoSEQ multiplex PCR; TCRdb keeps only in-frame clonotypes and omits some of them. The data contain about 290,000 clones, over 85% of them seen just once; the ten biggest clones take up approximately 12%. Material: peripheral blood. The source of these receptors is a woman aged 30 to 39 with COVID-19, enrolled during active disease.

The chain links TRBV11-2 to TRBJ1-1; D may be TRBD1 (5 bases). Trimming pared 0 bases from V and 12 bases from J, leaving 11 bases between. Germline assignment: CDR1 SGHAT and CDR2 FQNNGV. This CDR3 contains 12 residues. As DNA, the CDR3 is TGTGCCAGCAGCTTAGATAGGGGCATACCTTTCTTT. Translating gives CASSLDRGIPFF.

This clone has a single count. An end of the junction does not agree with germline; a read error may underlie this. The chain links TRBV6-1 to TRBJ1-2, with TRBD1 identical over 8 bases. In germline, CDR1 is MNHNS, CDR2 SASEGT. This CDR3 is built from 11 residues. The CDR3 loop is CAGSDGQGGTF. The CDR3, as DNA: TGTGCCGGCAGTGACGGACAGGGCGGCACCTTC.

This clone was counted a few times. V is TRBV2 and J is TRBJ1-1, with D tentatively TRBD1 (5 bases). The CDR3 runs to 15 residues. From germline, CDR1 is SNHLY and CDR2 FYNNEI. V was shortened by 4 bases and J by 0 bases, with 12 bases between the two germline ends. CDR3 DNA sequence: TGTGCCAGCAGTGGAACACAGGAGATGAACACTGAAGCTTTCTTT. Translation: CASSGTQEMNTEAFF.

The CDR3 region is CAWSGGHETQYF. CDR3 bases: TGTGCCTGGAGTGGGGGGCACGAGACCCAGTACTTC. The chain employs TRBV30 and TRBJ2-5; a possible D gene is TRBD1 (6 bases). This CDR3 spans 12 amino acids. Between the trimmed V and J ends, which lost 1 base and 5 bases, there was a span of 8 bases. In germline, CDR1 is GTSNPN, CDR2 SVGIG (reference sequence). Complete variable domain (other parts from reference TRBV30 and TRBJ2-5): SQTIHQWPATLVQPVGSPLSLECTVEGTSNPNLYWYRQAAGRGLQLLFYSVGIGQISSEVPQNLSASRPQDRQFILSSKKLLLSDSGFYLCAWSGGHETQYFGPGTRLLVL.

CDR3 coding DNA: TGCGCCAGCAGCCCCAAAGGGGTGGACGAGCAGTACTTC. This gives the protein CASSPKGVDEQYF. This sequence joins TRBV4-1 and TRBJ2-7, with TRBD1 as a possible D gene (5 bases). The CDR3 consists of 13 residues. Between the trimmed V and J ends, which lost 4 bases and 5 bases, there was a span of 12 bases. Germline loops: CDR1 MGHRA, CDR2 YSYEKL.

The CDR3: CATRQEFNTEAFF. The CDR3 coding sequence is TGTGCCACTAGACAGGAATTTAACACTGAAGCTTTCTTT. The gene calls are TRBV6-6 and TRBJ1-1; D is possibly TRBD1 (6 bases). This CDR3 region has 13 residues. Trimming left V 10 bases short and J 2 bases short, with 14 bases between. Germline assignment: CDR1 MNHNY and CDR2 SVGAGI (reference sequence).

The gene calls are TRBV5-1 and TRBJ1-2, with a tentative D call TRBD1 (5 bases). Germline V CDR1 and CDR2: SGHRS, YFSETQ. This CDR3 spans 14 amino acids. Deletions cut 4 bases from V and 5 bases from J, with 15 bases between. DNA of the CDR3: TGCGCCAGCAGCCCAGGGACGGAGGGGTATGGCTACACCTTC. Encoded protein: CASSPGTEGYGYTF.

The chain combines TRBV7-9 with TRBJ1-4; D not resolved. CDR3 length equals 14 residues. The V and J ends lost 0 bases and 6 bases respectively, with 8 bases between them. The germline CDR1 and CDR2 sequences are SEHNR and FQNEAQ (reference sequence). CDR3 sequence: CASSLARQDEKLFF. The DNA of the CDR3 is TGTGCCAGCAGCTTAGCTAGACAAGATGAAAAACTGTTTTTT.

This chain joins TRBV6-5 and TRBJ1-1, with unresolved D. The CDR3 has 13 residues. V was shortened by 2 bases and J by 4 bases, with 8 bases between the two germline ends. Germline loops: CDR1 MNHEY, CDR2 SVGAGI. The DNA of the CDR3 is TGTGCCAGCAGTTACGGGCAGTCCACTGAAGCTTTCTTT. Translation gives CASSYGQSTEAFF.

This chain links TRBV7-9 with TRBJ2-2; weak D call: TRBD2 (6 bases). Trimming took off 5 bases at V and 5 bases at J, with 15 bases between the two ends. CDR1 SEHNR and CDR2 FQNEAQ come from the germline V gene (reference sequence). CDR3 length: 15 amino acids. This CDR3 reads CASSPRTTGTGELFF. The DNA for the CDR3 is TGTGCCAGCAGCCCTCGGACTACCGGGACCGGGGAGCTGTTTTTT.